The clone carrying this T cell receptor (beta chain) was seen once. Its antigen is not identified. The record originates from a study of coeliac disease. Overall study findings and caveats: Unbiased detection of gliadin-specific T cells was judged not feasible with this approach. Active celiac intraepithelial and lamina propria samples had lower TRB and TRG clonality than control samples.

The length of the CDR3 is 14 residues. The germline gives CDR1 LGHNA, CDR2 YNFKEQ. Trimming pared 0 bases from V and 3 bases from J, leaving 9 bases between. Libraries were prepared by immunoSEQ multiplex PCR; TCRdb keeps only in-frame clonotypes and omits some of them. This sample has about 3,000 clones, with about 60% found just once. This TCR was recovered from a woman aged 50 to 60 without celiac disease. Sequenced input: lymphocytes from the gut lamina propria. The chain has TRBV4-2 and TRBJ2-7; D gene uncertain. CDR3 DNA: TGTGCCAGCAGCCAAGATCAGATTTACTACGAGCAGTACTTC. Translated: CASSQDQIYYEQYF.